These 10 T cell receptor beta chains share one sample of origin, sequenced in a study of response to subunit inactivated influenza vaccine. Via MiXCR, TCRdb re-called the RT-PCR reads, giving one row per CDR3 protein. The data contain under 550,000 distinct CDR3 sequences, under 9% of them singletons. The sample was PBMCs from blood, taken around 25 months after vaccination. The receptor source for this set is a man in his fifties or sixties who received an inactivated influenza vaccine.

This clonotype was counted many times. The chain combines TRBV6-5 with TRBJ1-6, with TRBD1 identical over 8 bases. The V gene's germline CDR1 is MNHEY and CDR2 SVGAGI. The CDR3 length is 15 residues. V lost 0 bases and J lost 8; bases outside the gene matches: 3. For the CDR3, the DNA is TGTGCCAGCAGTTACTCGCAGGGGGCGTATTCACCCCTCCACTTT. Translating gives CASSYSQGAYSPLHF.

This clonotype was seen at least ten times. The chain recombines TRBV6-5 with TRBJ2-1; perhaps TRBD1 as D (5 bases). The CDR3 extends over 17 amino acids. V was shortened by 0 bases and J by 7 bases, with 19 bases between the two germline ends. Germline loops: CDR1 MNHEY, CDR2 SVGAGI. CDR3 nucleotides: TGTGCCAGCAGTTACTCGGGCAGGGTGGGGTACAGGAATGAGCAGTTCTTC. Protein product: CASSYSGRVGYRNEQFF.

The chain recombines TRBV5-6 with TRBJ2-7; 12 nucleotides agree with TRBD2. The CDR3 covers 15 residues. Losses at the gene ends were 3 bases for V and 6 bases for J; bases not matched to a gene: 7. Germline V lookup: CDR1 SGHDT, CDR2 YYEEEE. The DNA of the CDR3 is TGTGCCAGCAGCTCCAGACTAGCGGGAGTCTCCGAGCAGTACTTC. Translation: CASSSRLAGVSEQYF.

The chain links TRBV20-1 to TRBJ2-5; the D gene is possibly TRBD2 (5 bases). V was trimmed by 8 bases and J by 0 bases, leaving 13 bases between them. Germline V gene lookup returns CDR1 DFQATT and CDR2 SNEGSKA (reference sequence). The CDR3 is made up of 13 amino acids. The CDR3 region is CSTKRLDQETQYF. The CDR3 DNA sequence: TGCAGTACAAAGCGGCTGGACCAAGAGACCCAGTACTTC.

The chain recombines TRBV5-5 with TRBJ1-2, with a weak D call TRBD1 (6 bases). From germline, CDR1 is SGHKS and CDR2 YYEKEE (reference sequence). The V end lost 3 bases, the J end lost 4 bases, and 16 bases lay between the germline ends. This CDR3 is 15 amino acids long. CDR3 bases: TGTGCCAGCAGCTCCTCGGCGGGGGGCACCTATGGCTACACCTTC. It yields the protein CASSSSAGGTYGYTF.

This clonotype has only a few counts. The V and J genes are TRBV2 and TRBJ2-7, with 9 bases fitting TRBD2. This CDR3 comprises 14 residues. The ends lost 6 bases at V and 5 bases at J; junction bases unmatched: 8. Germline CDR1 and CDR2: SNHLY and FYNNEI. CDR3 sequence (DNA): TGTGCCAGCAGATTCAGGACTAGCGAGCACGAGCAGTACTTC. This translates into CASRFRTSEHEQYF.

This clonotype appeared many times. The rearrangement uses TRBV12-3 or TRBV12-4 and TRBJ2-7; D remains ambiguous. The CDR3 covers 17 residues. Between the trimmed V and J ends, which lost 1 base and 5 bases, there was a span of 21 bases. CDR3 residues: CASSLVLGPYYPHEQYF. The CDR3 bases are TGTGCCAGCAGTTTAGTCCTCGGACCCTATTACCCGCACGAGCAGTACTTC.

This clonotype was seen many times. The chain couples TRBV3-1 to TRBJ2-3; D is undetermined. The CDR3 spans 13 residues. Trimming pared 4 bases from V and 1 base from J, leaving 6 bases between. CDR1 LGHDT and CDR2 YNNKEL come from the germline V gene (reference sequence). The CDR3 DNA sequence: TGTGCCAGCAGCCCGACGCGCACAGATACGCAGTATTTT. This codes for CASSPTRTDTQYF.

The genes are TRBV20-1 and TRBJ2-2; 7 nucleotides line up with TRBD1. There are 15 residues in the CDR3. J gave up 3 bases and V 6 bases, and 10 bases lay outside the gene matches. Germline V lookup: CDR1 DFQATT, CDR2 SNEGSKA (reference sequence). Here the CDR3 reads CSATRTGMDTGELFF. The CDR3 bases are TGCAGTGCCACGAGGACAGGTATGGACACCGGGGAGCTGTTTTTT.

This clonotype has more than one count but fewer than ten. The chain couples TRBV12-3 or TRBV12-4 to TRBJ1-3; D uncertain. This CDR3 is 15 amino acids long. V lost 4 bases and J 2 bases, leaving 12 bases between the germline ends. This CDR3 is CASSYTNIPGNTIYF. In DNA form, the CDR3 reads TGTGCCAGCAGTTACACCAATATCCCTGGAAACACCATATATTTT.